This is a list of T cell receptor beta chains from one sample in a study of human T cells and chemical hapten exposure. One entry per CDR3 protein, called by TCRdb with MiXCR from the RACE reads. The sample has some 300,000 distinct CDR3 sequences, roughly 6% seen once. The sample was whole blood, taken in connection with sensitization to the hapten diphenylcyclopropenone (DPC). The receptor source for this set is a woman between 18 and 29 years old with alopecia areata. Some clones in this sample may be carry-over from other donors' samples. CDR3s include the opening cysteine and the closing phenylalanine or tryptophan. D genes are given only for firm matches. The size field is filled for only some rows; it gives once, few, many or a size class.

CDR3 length	clone size	D gene	V gene	J gene	CDR3 protein	CDR3 DNA
15	few	TRBD1	TRBV4-3	TRBJ1-2	CASSPLTGSDYGYTF	TGCGCCAGCAGCCCCTTGACAGGGTCGGACTATGGCTACACCTTC
14	few	TRBD1	TRBV11-2	TRBJ1-4	CASSRTGTNEKLFF	TGTGCCAGCAGCCGGACAGGGACTAATGAAAAACTGTTTTTT
16	many	TRBD2	TRBV13	TRBJ2-2	CASSPPAGGPTGELFF	TGTGCCAGCAGCCCCCCGGCGGGGGGGCCCACCGGGGAGCTGTTTTTT
15	NA	TRBD1	TRBV18	TRBJ1-2	CASSLTGDWSYGYTF	TGTGCCAGCTCACTTACAGGGGACTGGTCCTATGGCTACACCTTC
11	NA	NA	TRBV6-5	TRBJ2-3	CASREIDTQYF	TGTGCCAGCAGGGAGATAGATACGCAGTATTTT
14	NA	NA	TRBV9	TRBJ1-1	CASSVVLGNTEAFF	TGTGCCAGCAGCGTAGTTTTGGGGAACACTGAAGCTTTCTTT
13	NA	NA	TRBV12-3/TRBV12-4	TRBJ1-2	CASSSPGNYGYTF	TGTGCCAGCAGTTCCCCAGGCAACTATGGCTACACCTTC
16	NA	NA	TRBV3-1	TRBJ1-3	CASSLRDWYSGNTIYF	TGTGCCAGCAGTCTCCGGGACTGGTACTCTGGAAACACCATATATTTT
14	many	TRBD1	TRBV7-2	TRBJ1-2	CASSLDRGNYGYTF	TGTGCCAGCAGTTTGGACAGGGGGAACTATGGCTACACCTTC
13	many	NA	TRBV29-1	TRBJ2-5	CSVGGTFPETQYF	TGCAGCGTGGGCGGGACTTTCCCGGAGACCCAGTACTTC
15	few	TRBD1	TRBV7-9	TRBJ2-5	CASSAVPGQGETQYF	TGTGCCAGCAGCGCCGTCCCGGGACAGGGGGAGACCCAGTACTTC
16	many	TRBD1	TRBV20-1	TRBJ2-6	CSARVGQGAGANVLTF	TGCAGTGCTAGAGTGGGACAGGGGGCTGGGGCCAACGTCCTGACTTTC
14	NA	NA	TRBV5-5	TRBJ1-3	CASRRAGDGNTIYF	TGTGCCAGCCGCCGGGCCGGGGATGGAAACACCATATATTTT
14	many	NA	TRBV19	TRBJ2-4	CASSSPGDKNIQYF	TGTGCCAGTAGTTCCCCGGGAGACAAAAACATTCAGTACTTC
12	few	NA	TRBV5-6	TRBJ1-6	CASSYQGKPLHF	TGTGCCAGCAGCTACCAGGGAAAACCCCTCCACTTT
16	many	TRBD2	TRBV4-1	TRBJ2-3	CASNLGTSGGADTQYF	TGCGCCAGCAATTTAGGGACTAGCGGGGGGGCAGATACGCAGTATTTT
13	few	NA	TRBV7-8	TRBJ1-1	CASSPNENTEAFF	TGTGCCAGCAGCCCCAACGAGAACACTGAAGCTTTCTTT
16	many	TRBD2	TRBV7-9	TRBJ2-3	CASSRTSGTDTDTQYF	TGTGCCAGCAGCAGAACTAGCGGGACCGATACAGATACGCAGTATTTT
16	few	NA	TRBV9	TRBJ2-2	CASSAQGRPNTGELFF	TGTGCCAGCAGCGCACAGGGACGGCCGAACACCGGGGAGCTGTTTTTT
14	NA	NA	TRBV5-1	TRBJ2-2	CASSRDSHTGELFF	TGCGCCAGCAGCCGGGACTCCCACACCGGGGAGCTGTTTTTT
11	few	NA	TRBV19	TRBJ2-1	CASSIDKSQFF	TGTGCCAGTAGTATAGATAAGTCACAGTTCTTC
15	many	NA	TRBV7-9	TRBJ1-3	CASSLTGGPLNTIYF	TGTGCCAGCAGCTTGACTGGTGGACCTTTAAACACCATATATTTT
15	NA	TRBD2	TRBV24-1	TRBJ2-3	CATSDQGGGADTQYF	TGTGCCACCAGTGATCAGGGCGGGGGGGCAGATACGCAGTATTTT
16	few	TRBD1	TRBV4-2	TRBJ2-7	CASSQDAGQGPYEQYF	TGTGCCAGCAGCCAAGATGCAGGACAGGGCCCTTACGAGCAGTACTTC
16	many	NA	TRBV27	TRBJ1-1	CASSLGGAWVGTEAFF	TGTGCCAGCAGTTTAGGGGGGGCTTGGGTCGGCACTGAAGCTTTCTTT
15	many	NA	TRBV18	TRBJ2-3	CASSPPIAATDTQYF	TGTGCCAGCTCACCACCTATAGCGGCTACAGATACGCAGTATTTT
13	many	TRBD2	TRBV12-3/TRBV12-4	TRBJ2-3	CATRLAGTDTQYF	TGTGCCACAAGACTAGCGGGGACAGATACGCAGTATTTT
16	many	TRBD2	TRBV7-8	TRBJ2-1	CASSPFRGGGYNEQFF	TGTGCCAGCAGCCCGTTCCGGGGGGGTGGGTACAATGAGCAGTTCTTC